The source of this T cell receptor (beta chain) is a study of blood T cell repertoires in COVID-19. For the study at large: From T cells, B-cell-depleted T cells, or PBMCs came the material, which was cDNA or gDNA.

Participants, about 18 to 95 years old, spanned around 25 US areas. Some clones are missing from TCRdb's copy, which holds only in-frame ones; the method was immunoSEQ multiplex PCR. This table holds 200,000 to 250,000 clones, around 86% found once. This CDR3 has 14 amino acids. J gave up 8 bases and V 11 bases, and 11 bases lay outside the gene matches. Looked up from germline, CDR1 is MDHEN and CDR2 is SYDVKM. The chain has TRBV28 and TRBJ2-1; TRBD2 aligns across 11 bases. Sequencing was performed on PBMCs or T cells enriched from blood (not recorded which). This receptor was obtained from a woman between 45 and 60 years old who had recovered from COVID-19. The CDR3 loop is CAAASGRLLDEQFF. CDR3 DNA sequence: TGTGCCGCAGCTAGCGGGAGGTTGTTAGATGAGCAGTTCTTC.